This T cell receptor (beta chain) was retrieved from a study of shared clonotypes between healthy human individuals. Some clones are missing from TCRdb's copy, which holds only in-frame ones; the method was immunoSEQ multiplex PCR. The data contain more than 2 million clones, under 97% of them singletons. The CDR3 length is 13 residues. V shed 8 bases and J 6 bases; nucleotides not matched to a gene: 5. From germline, CDR1 is ENHRY and CDR2 SYGVKD. The chain combines TRBV10-3 with TRBJ2-2; 8 positions agree with TRBD2. The sequence derives from a man between 18 and 29 years old in good health. Sequenced material: naive CD4+ T cells sorted from blood. The subset: CD45RA+ positively selected. The DNA for the CDR3 is TGTGCCATCGCGGTAGCGGGACCCGGGGAGCTGTTTTTT. This translates into CAIAVAGPGELFF.